The subject of this entry is one TCR beta chain. Its antigen is as yet unknown. Generated by immunoSEQ multiplex PCR, the TCRdb table keeps only in-frame clones and is missing some. The sample consists of about 64,000 clones, just over 75% of them appearing once. The sample is drawn from a study of pediatric ulcerative colitis. Whole-study findings and limits: Total lymphocyte DNA, not sorted subsets, was the template. Ulcerative colitis patients shared more blood-rectal clones than controls.

This receptor was identified in a boy aged 5-17 years with moderate ulcerative colitis. The sequenced sample consisted of blood.

Written as DNA, the CDR3 is TGTGCCAGCAGCTTAGTGTTGGCTAATGAGCAGTTCTTC. Encoded protein: CASSLVLANEQFF. The V call is TRBV7-9, the J call TRBJ2-1; D is unresolved. Germline CDR1 and CDR2: SEHNR and FQNEAQ (reference sequence). The CDR3 totals 13 residues. Trimming cost V 1 base and J 7 bases, with 8 bases left between them. Drawing the rest from reference TRBV7-9 and TRBJ2-1, the complete variable domain is DTGVSQNPRHKITKRGQNVTFRCDPISEHNRLYWYRQTLGQGPEFLTYFQNEAQLEKSRLLSDRFSAERPKGSFSTLEIQRTEQGDSAMYLCASSLVLANEQFFGPGTRLTVL.